These 10 T cell receptor beta chains were all obtained from the same sample, sequenced in a study of cytomegalovirus exposure and HLA in healthy donors. Sequenced by immunoSEQ multiplex PCR; TCRdb stores in-frame clones only, minus some. The sample holds 70,000 to 75,000 clones, 94% seen once. The sequenced sample consisted of PBMCs. The source of these receptors is a woman in her late teens or twenties in good health and CMV-seropositive.

This clone was detected only once. V is TRBV15 and J is TRBJ2-2; 11 bases map to TRBD2. V lost 3 bases, J lost 1 base, and 4 bases stayed unmatched. The germline gives CDR1 LNHNV, CDR2 YYDKDF (reference sequence). This CDR3 contains 17 residues. CDR3 loop: CATSRGLAGGNTGELFF. In nucleotides, the CDR3 is TGTGCCACCAGCAGGGGGCTAGCGGGAGGGAACACCGGGGAGCTGTTTTTT.

This sequence joins TRBV15 and TRBJ2-7, with D perhaps TRBD1 (5 bases). The CDR3 is made up of 15 amino acids. Germline lookup yields CDR1 LNHNV and CDR2 YYDKDF (reference sequence). Trimming removed 4 bases at V and 7 bases at J, with 20 bases between. Here the CDR3 reads CATSTQRQSFEEQYF. CDR3 DNA: TGTGCCACCAGCACACAACGACAGTCCTTCGAAGAGCAGTACTTC.

The J gene is TRBJ1-5, the V gene TRBV2; D uncertain. The V gene lost 5 bases and the J gene lost 6 bases, with 8 bases spanning the gap. Germline V gives CDR1 SNHLY, CDR2 FYNNEI. CDR3 length: 12 amino acids. Here the CDR3 reads CASSLEIQPQHF. The CDR3 coding sequence is TGTGCCAGCAGTTTGGAGATTCAGCCCCAGCATTTT.

This clone was picked up one time. The genes are TRBV18 and TRBJ1-1, with a tentative D call TRBD1 (5 bases). CDR3 length: 14 amino acids. Germline V gene sequence: CDR1 KGHSH, CDR2 LQKENI. V lost 3 bases, J lost 1 base, and 9 bases lay in between. CDR3 coding DNA: TGTGCCAGCTCACCTAGGGACTGGAACACTGAAGCTTTCTTT. This translates into CASSPRDWNTEAFF. Supplemented by reference TRBV18 and TRBJ1-1, the full variable domain reads NAGVMQNPRHLVRRRGQEARLRCSPMKGHSHVYWYRQLPEEGLKFMVYLQKENIIDESGMPKERFSAEFPKEGPSILRIQQVVRGDSAAYFCASSPRDWNTEAFFGQGTRLTVV.

V gene TRBV7-6 combines with J gene TRBJ2-7; 12 nucleotides line up with TRBD2. Unmatched junction bases numbered 5, after V lost 5 bases and J lost 6 bases. The CDR3 consists of 14 residues. Germline CDR1 reads SGHVS; CDR2 reads FNYEAQ. The CDR3 region is CASSVLAGGLEQYF. The CDR3 DNA reads as TGTGCCAGCAGCGTACTAGCGGGAGGTCTCGAGCAGTACTTC.

J is TRBJ1-1 and V is TRBV5-1; maybe TRBD1 (6 bases). From germline, CDR1 is SGHRS and CDR2 YFSETQ. V shed 1 base and J shed 2 bases, with 9 bases lying between them. CDR3 length: 14 residues. The DNA for the CDR3 is TGCGCCAGCAGCTTGACAGGGCTCAACACTGAAGCTTTCTTT. This gives the protein CASSLTGLNTEAFF.

The chain links TRBV5-6 to TRBJ2-7; 8 bases line up with TRBD2. Germline CDR1 reads SGHDT; CDR2 reads YYEEEE. V lost 1 base to trimming and J lost 4 bases; unmatched junction nucleotides: 7. The CDR3 is 15 residues long. The CDR3 sequence: CASSLSGGQGYEQYF. The CDR3, as DNA: TGTGCCAGCAGCTTGTCGGGGGGGCAAGGGTACGAGCAGTACTTC. Looking up the rest from reference TRBV5-6 and TRBJ2-7 gives the full variable domain: DAGVTQSPTHLIKTRGQQVTLRCSPKSGHDTVSWYQQALGQGPQFIFQYYEEEERQRGNFPDRFSGHQFPNYSSELNVNALLLGDSALYLCASSLSGGQGYEQYFGPGTRLTVT.

The rearrangement uses TRBV27 and TRBJ2-7, with 10 positions matching TRBD2. The CDR3 covers 15 residues. V lost 5 bases, J lost 2 bases, and 6 bases stayed unmatched. CDR1 is MNHEY, CDR2 SMNVEV, per germline (reference sequence). The CDR3 reads CASSPTSGATYEQYF. CDR3 coding DNA: TGTGCCAGCAGTCCAACTAGCGGGGCTACCTACGAGCAGTACTTC.

The V gene is TRBV30, the J gene TRBJ2-1, with 8 nucleotides matching TRBD2. Looked up from germline, CDR1 is GTSNPN and CDR2 is SVGIG (reference sequence). The V gene end was trimmed by 1 base and the J gene end by 4 bases; junction bases not matched to a gene: 6. This CDR3 has 15 residues. CDR3 loop: CAWSESSGTYNEQFF. The CDR3 coding sequence is TGTGCCTGGAGTGAGAGTAGCGGGACGTACAATGAGCAGTTCTTC.

The rearrangement links TRBV6-6 to TRBJ2-7; perhaps TRBD1 as D (6 bases). V lost 7 bases to trimming and J lost 3 bases, with 13 bases between them. The CDR3 extends over 13 amino acids. The germline gives CDR1 MNHNY, CDR2 SVGAGI (reference sequence). The CDR3 loop reads CASTPGTNYEQYF. In DNA, the CDR3 is TGTGCCAGCACTCCCGGGACAAACTACGAGCAGTACTTC.